The present TCR beta chain was sequenced within a study of OX40 agonist ivuxolimab in advanced cancers. As for the study in general: Administration of intravenous ivuxolimab to patients occurred every 2 weeks at 0.01 to 10 mg/kg. The group had a mean age of approximately 60 years, ranged from roughly 20 to 79, and was 80% to 85% male. Study conclusions and caveats: Expanded peripheral T cells had an undetermined antigen specificity. Blood T cells, both CD4+ and CD8+, expanded clonally by week 6 at 0.1 to 3.0 mg/kg.

Losses at the gene ends were 5 bases for V and 0 bases for J; bases not matched to a gene: 1. There are 16 residues in the CDR3. Germline V lookup: CDR1 WNHNN, CDR2 SYGVQD (reference sequence). The data were produced by immunoSEQ multiplex PCR, yet TCRdb's version contains in-frame clones alone and is incomplete. The sample yields 50,000 to 85,000 clones, roughly 80% seen once. Points on this clone: The antigen remains undetermined.

The sequencing used CD4+ or CD8+ T cells sorted from blood, collected in a trial of the OX40 agonist ivuxolimab. V is TRBV10-1 and J is TRBJ2-2, with 12 positions matching TRBD2. This TCR was recovered from an adult with an advanced solid tumor such as melanoma, head and neck, liver or kidney cancer. CDR3 region: CASSRTSGANTGELFF. In nucleotides, the CDR3 is TGCGCCAGCAGTAGGACTAGCGGGGCGAACACCGGGGAGCTGTTTTTT.